A single sample is the source of the 30 T cell receptor beta chains below, sequenced in a study of spatial heterogeneity in lung cancer. Time point described: sample taken at primary tumor resection. Each CDR3 protein gets one entry after TCRdb re-called the 5' RACE reads with MiXCR. Of 30,000 to 45,000 distinct CDR3 sequences in the sample, 3.1% were seen once. The sequencing here drew on normal lung tissue next to the tumor, taken at surgery. These receptors were obtained from a male donor with early-stage non-small cell lung cancer.

This clonotype was seen at least ten times. V usage is TRBV6-5 and J usage is TRBJ2-7; 14 bases are shared with TRBD2. This CDR3 has 17 residues. J was trimmed by 2 bases and V by 2 bases; bases with no gene match: 5. CDR1 is MNHEY and CDR2 is SVGAGI in the germline V gene. Written as DNA, the CDR3 is TGTGCCAGCAGTTACGGGACTAGCGGGAGTAGGGCCTACGAGCAGTACTTC. It yields the protein CASSYGTSGSRAYEQYF.

This clonotype appeared many times. This sequence joins TRBV28 and TRBJ2-7; perhaps D is TRBD1 or TRBD2 (5 bases each). CDR1 is MDHEN, CDR2 SYDVKM, per germline. The V end was cut by 3 bases, the J end by 2 bases, with 11 bases between. This CDR3 contains 14 residues. CDR3 in amino acids: CASSFGGFTYEQYF. In DNA, the CDR3 is TGTGCCAGCAGTTTTGGGGGTTTTACCTACGAGCAGTACTTC.

This clonotype was seen at least ten times. The CDR3 region has the DNA TGCGCCAGCAGCCTGAGTGTGAGCTCTGGGGCCAACGTCCTGACTTTC. Residues: CASSLSVSSGANVLTF. The rearrangement links TRBV4-3 to TRBJ2-6; D unclear. The CDR3 runs to 16 residues. Germline V CDR1 and CDR2: LGHNA, YSLEER. Trimming removed 4 bases from V and 0 bases from J, with 10 bases in between.

This clonotype was observed many times. The rearrangement uses TRBV2 and TRBJ1-1, with 7 bases fitting TRBD1. With 6 bases clipped from V and 0 bases from J, the junction kept 1 base outside the gene matches. Germline CDR1 is SNHLY and CDR2 is FYNNEI. This CDR3 has 13 residues. DNA of the CDR3: TGTGCCAGCAGACAGGGGATGAACACTGAAGCTTTCTTT. Amino acid sequence: CASRQGMNTEAFF.

There are many counts of this clonotype. The chain uses TRBV20-1 and TRBJ1-3; possibly TRBD1 for D (6 bases). In germline, CDR1 is DFQATT, CDR2 SNEGSKA (reference sequence). There are 15 residues in the CDR3. The V end lost 6 bases, the J end lost 0 bases, and 15 bases lay between the germline ends. CDR3 residues: CSAETGLRSGNTIYF. The CDR3 nucleotides are TGCAGTGCGGAAACAGGGTTGCGCTCTGGAAACACCATATATTTT.

This clonotype was observed at least ten times. V is TRBV7-9 and J is TRBJ1-2; TRBD1 is a possible D gene (6 bases). Germline assignment: CDR1 SEHNR and CDR2 FQNEAQ (reference sequence). V was trimmed by 3 bases and J by 7 bases, leaving 15 bases between them. This CDR3 is built from 14 residues. CDR3 amino acids: CASSFKNRAGGYTF. CDR3 DNA: TGTGCCAGCAGCTTTAAGAACAGGGCAGGTGGCTACACCTTC. The whole variable domain, remainder taken from reference TRBV7-9 and TRBJ1-2, is DTGVSQNPRHKITKRGQNVTFRCDPISEHNRLYWYRQTLGQGPEFLTYFQNEAQLEKSRLLSDRFSAERPKGSFSTLEIQRTEQGDSAMYLCASSFKNRAGGYTFGSGTRLTVV.

This clonotype was recorded many times. The gene calls are TRBV7-9 and TRBJ1-4; no definite D call. CDR3 length equals 12 residues. From germline, CDR1 is SEHNR and CDR2 FQNEAQ (reference sequence). Between the trimmed V and J ends, which lost 6 bases and 2 bases, there was a span of 4 bases. DNA for the CDR3: TGTGCCAGCAGGGTTACTAATGAAAAACTGTTTTTT. It yields the protein CASRVTNEKLFF.

The table lists this clonotype with many counts. This chain connects TRBV7-2 to TRBJ1-6; 12 bases match TRBD1. The CDR3 loop spans 18 amino acids. V shed 2 bases and J 4 bases; nucleotides not matched to a gene: 6. The germline CDR1 and CDR2 sequences are SGHTA and FQGNSA. The CDR3 here is CASSLWGQGAGYNSPLHF. The CDR3 DNA follows: TGTGCCAGCAGCTTATGGGGACAGGGGGCCGGATATAATTCACCCCTCCACTTT. Supplemented by reference TRBV7-2 and TRBJ1-6, the full variable domain reads GAGVSQSPSNKVTEKGKDVELRCDPISGHTALYWYRQSLGQGLEFLIYFQGNSAPDKSGLPSDRFSAERTGGSVSTLTIQRTQQEDSAVYLCASSLWGQGAGYNSPLHFGNGTRLTVT.

This clonotype was seen at least ten times. The chain is built from TRBV24-1 and TRBJ2-5, with D perhaps matching TRBD1 (5 bases). Germline values: CDR1 KGHDR, CDR2 SFDVKD. The CDR3 has 16 residues. Trimming pared 3 bases from V and 2 bases from J, leaving 15 bases between. CDR3 nucleotides: TGTGCCACCAGTGATCCCGACAGACAGTTACAAGAGACCCAGTACTTC. Protein sequence: CATSDPDRQLQETQYF.

Many counts were recorded for this clonotype. V gene TRBV29-1 combines with J gene TRBJ1-2; D is possibly TRBD1 (6 bases). Deletions cut 3 bases from V and 6 bases from J, with 11 bases between. CDR3 length: 12 residues. Germline V gene sequence: CDR1 SQVTM, CDR2 ANQGSEA. This CDR3 reads CSVEGQLNGYTF. CDR3 in DNA: TGCAGCGTTGAGGGACAATTGAATGGCTACACCTTC.

This clonotype has just a few counts. V gene TRBV6-2 or TRBV6-3 combines with J gene TRBJ2-7; D may match TRBD1 or TRBD2 (5 bases each). The CDR3 has 11 residues. The V and J ends lost 2 bases and 6 bases respectively, with 5 bases between them. CDR1 is MNHEY, CDR2 SVGEGT, per germline. The CDR3 DNA reads as TGTGCCAGCAGTTACGGGACCGAGCAGTACTTC. It encodes CASSYGTEQYF.

This clonotype was found many times. The gene calls are TRBV5-5 and TRBJ2-7, with D unresolved. V was cut by 0 bases and J by 5 bases, with 12 bases left in between. The CDR3 is 14 amino acids. Germline values: CDR1 SGHKS, CDR2 YYEKEE (reference sequence). DNA for the CDR3: TGTGCCAGCAGCTTGGCCAATTTGCAGAACGAGCAGTACTTC. Its protein is CASSLANLQNEQYF.

This clonotype was observed many times. The chain employs TRBV2 and TRBJ1-1; no definite D call. V lost 0 bases and J 12 bases, leaving 8 bases between the germline ends. CDR3 length: 11 amino acids. Germline V gives CDR1 SNHLY, CDR2 FYNNEI. CDR3 sequence: CASSEALRTFF. As DNA, the CDR3 is TGTGCCAGCAGTGAAGCGCTCCGTACTTTCTTT.

The chain uses TRBV7-8 and TRBJ2-5; D is possibly TRBD1 (5 bases). V dropped 10 bases and J dropped 3 bases, with 9 bases sitting between them. CDR3 length: 11 amino acids. CDR1 and CDR2 (germline): SGHVS, FQNEAQ. This CDR3 reads CATKGEETQYF. CDR3 bases: TGTGCCACGAAAGGGGAAGAGACCCAGTACTTC.

This clonotype was seen at least ten times. This sequence joins TRBV28 and TRBJ1-2; 7 nucleotides agree with TRBD1. The CDR3 is made up of 15 amino acids. The V and J ends lost 2 bases and 4 bases, in that order; junction bases with no gene match: 7. From germline, CDR1 is MDHEN and CDR2 SYDVKM. DNA of the CDR3: TGTGCCAGCAGTTTACCGCAGGGGGTGGCCTATGGCTACACCTTC. Its translation is CASSLPQGVAYGYTF.

This clonotype has more than one count but fewer than ten. This chain joins TRBV11-2 and TRBJ2-5; 11 bases fit TRBD2. With 5 bases clipped from V and 9 bases from J, the junction kept 8 bases outside the gene matches. CDR3 size: 14 residues. CDR1 SGHAT and CDR2 FQNNGV come from the germline V gene. CDR3 loop: CASSTSGGPSAQYF. The CDR3 DNA follows: TGTGCCAGCAGCACTAGCGGGGGACCTTCGGCCCAGTACTTC.

This clonotype was seen many times. The chain couples TRBV28 to TRBJ2-2, with TRBD1 matching 9 bases. Per the germline V gene, CDR1 is MDHEN and CDR2 is SYDVKM. The CDR3 extends over 15 amino acids. V lost 5 bases and J lost 5; bases outside the gene matches: 6. The CDR3 loop reads CASSKGQGVTGELFF. The DNA of the CDR3 is TGTGCCAGCAGTAAGGGACAGGGAGTGACCGGGGAGCTGTTTTTT.

This clonotype was seen many times. The gene calls are TRBV7-2 and TRBJ2-1; the D call may be TRBD1 or TRBD2 (6 bases each). CDR1 SGHTA and CDR2 FQGNSA come from the germline V gene. This CDR3 is built from 14 residues. Deletions cut 4 bases from V and 12 bases from J, with 19 bases between. CDR3 protein: CASSSPSRGARQFF. In DNA, the CDR3 is TGTGCCAGCAGCTCTCCTTCTAGGGGGGCGAGGCAGTTCTTC.

This clonotype was detected many times. The chain combines TRBV6-2 or TRBV6-3 with TRBJ2-1, with unresolved D. Trimming left V 6 bases short and J 10 bases short, with 13 bases between. This CDR3 region has 12 residues. Germline V CDR1 and CDR2: MNHEY, SVGEGT. The CDR3 sequence: CASRSLHGEQFF. CDR3 nucleotide sequence: TGTGCCAGCAGAAGCCTCCACGGAGAGCAGTTCTTC.

This clonotype occurred many times. The chain links TRBV28 to TRBJ1-2; TRBD1 aligns across 8 bases. Looked up from germline, CDR1 is MDHEN and CDR2 is SYDVKM. The V gene end was trimmed by 5 bases and the J gene end by 8 bases; junction bases not matched to a gene: 7. This CDR3 has 13 amino acids. As DNA, the CDR3 is TGTGCCAGCAGTCACGACAGGGGAAGCGGCTACACCTTC. Translation gives CASSHDRGSGYTF.

This clonotype was seen ten or more times. This sequence joins TRBV10-3 and TRBJ2-5; 9 nucleotides line up with TRBD2. This CDR3 comprises 15 residues. CDR1 is ENHRY, CDR2 SYGVKD, per germline. The J segment lost 7 bases and the V segment lost 3 bases, leaving 9 bases of the junction unmatched. CDR3 sequence (DNA): TGTGCCATCAGTGATAGCCCAGCGGGAGGTATGACCCAGTACTTC. It translates to CAISDSPAGGMTQYF.

This clonotype has at least ten counts. The chain recombines TRBV20-1 with TRBJ2-1; D is perhaps TRBD1 (6 bases). The CDR3 sequence is 15 residues long. Germline CDR1 and CDR2: DFQATT and SNEGSKA (reference sequence). V gave up 5 bases and J gave up 3 bases, with 17 bases separating them. CDR3 coding DNA: TGCAGTGCTCTACCTTACAGGGAATTCTACAATGAGCAGTTCTTC. Protein product: CSALPYREFYNEQFF.

This clonotype appeared many times. The chain employs TRBV28 and TRBJ2-2; TRBD2 aligns across 9 bases. The CDR3 totals 15 residues. V was clipped by 4 bases and J by 7 bases; unmatched bases: 7. Germline V gene data show CDR1 as MDHEN and CDR2 as SYDVKM. The CDR3 reads CASSSVSGSIGELFF. The CDR3 DNA is TGTGCCAGCAGTTCCGTTAGCGGGAGCATCGGGGAGCTGTTTTTT.

This clonotype has a count of ten or more. The chain is built from TRBV3-1 and TRBJ2-2, with D maybe TRBD1 (6 bases). Germline assignment: CDR1 LGHDT and CDR2 YNNKEL (reference sequence). This CDR3 region has 16 residues. Trimming removed 8 bases at V and 5 bases at J, with 21 bases between. The CDR3 protein is CASGDTTTGRTGELFF. CDR3 bases: TGTGCCAGCGGCGATACGACGACAGGTCGGACCGGGGAGCTGTTTTTT.

There are many counts of this clonotype. The rearrangement links TRBV20-1 to TRBJ1-4; possible D gene TRBD1, 5 bases. Germline values: CDR1 DFQATT, CDR2 SNEGSKA (reference sequence). Trimming took 5 bases from V and 7 from J, leaving 20 bases between them. This CDR3 contains 15 residues. The CDR3 region has the DNA TGCAGTGCTGATACAGGAGAAATCGATGGTGAAAAACTGTTTTTT. Translation gives CSADTGEIDGEKLFF.

There are many counts of this clonotype. The rearrangement links TRBV13 to TRBJ2-5; 7 nucleotides match TRBD2. Trimming cost V 5 bases and J 5 bases; bases outside gene matches: 11. CDR1 is PRHDT and CDR2 is FYEKMQ in the germline V gene (reference sequence). The CDR3 totals 15 residues. The CDR3 loop reads CASSPEGGRKETQYF. CDR3 DNA sequence: TGTGCCAGCAGCCCGGAGGGAGGGAGGAAGGAGACCCAGTACTTC.

This clonotype was counted at least ten times. J is TRBJ2-3 and V is TRBV6-5; no firm D call. With 2 bases removed from V and 3 bases from J, the gap between germline ends came to 18 bases. The CDR3 totals 17 residues. Germline V gene sequence: CDR1 MNHEY, CDR2 SVGAGI. In DNA, the CDR3 is TGTGCCAGCAGTTACGGACCTAATCGACCCCTAACAGATACGCAGTATTTT. Its translation is CASSYGPNRPLTDTQYF.

This clonotype came up many times. The rearrangement links TRBV6-6 to TRBJ1-5, with 7 bases fitting TRBD1. J was trimmed by 5 bases and V by 5 bases; bases with no gene match: 9. Germline CDR1 is MNHNY and CDR2 is SVGAGI (reference sequence). There are 15 residues in the CDR3. This CDR3 is CASSTATGADQPQHF. CDR3 nucleotide sequence: TGTGCCAGCAGTACCGCCACAGGGGCGGATCAGCCCCAGCATTTT.

This clonotype was recorded a few times. The chain joins TRBV7-2 to TRBJ2-1; 7 bases map to TRBD1. This CDR3 comprises 13 residues. Germline values: CDR1 SGHTA, CDR2 FQGNSA. The J segment lost 15 bases and the V segment lost 1 base, leaving 9 bases of the junction unmatched. CDR3 nucleotides: TGTGCCAGCAGCTTAGTGTCCCGGGACAGTCCGTTCTTC. Translated: CASSLVSRDSPFF.

The sample holds a few counts of this clonotype. The rearrangement joins TRBV14 to TRBJ1-1; TRBD1 might be the D (5 bases). The CDR3 extends over 16 amino acids. V was pared by 0 bases and J by 4 bases, with 15 bases between. Germline V gives CDR1 SGHDN, CDR2 FVKESK. CDR3 DNA: TGTGCCAGCAGCCAAGATCGGCCAGGGCCGTTCACTGAAGCTTTCTTT. The encoded protein is CASSQDRPGPFTEAFF.